This TCR beta chain was sequenced during a study of cytomegalovirus exposure and HLA in healthy donors. At the level of the study: According to later analysis, the same platform produced the 120 validation and 666 first-cohort repertoires.

Profiled with immunoSEQ multiplex PCR; TCRdb holds only in-frame clones, not every one. The profile shows 71,000 or so clones, less than 95% of them singletons. The study's findings and limits: Cytomegalovirus status was reportedly diagnosed by the classifier with high sensitivity and specificity. A few chains linked to CMV were shown in vitro to be specific for CMV antigens.

A word on this clone: The antigen is unknown.

After removal of 0 bases from V and 0 bases from J, the junction contained 4 bases not matched to a gene. The CDR3 contains 16 residues. Germline-derived CDR1 and CDR2 are MGHRA and YSYEKL. The sample comprised PBMCs. The sequence was collected from a woman aged 18-29 years in good health and CMV-seronegative. The chain is built from TRBV4-1 and TRBJ2-7; TRBD2 matches 8 bases. CDR3 sequence: CASSQEPSGGSYEQYF. The CDR3 DNA is TGCGCCAGCAGCCAAGAGCCCAGCGGGGGCTCCTACGAGCAGTACTTC.